The next 17 T cell receptor beta chains were all read from a single sample in a study of prognosis after radiotherapy for stage I lung cancer. Researchers used two-round multiplex PCR to amplify TCR beta CDR3 starting from genomic DNA. Amplification in first-round PCR relied on primers specific to each TRBV and TRBJ gene. Via MiXCR, TCRdb re-called the multiplex PCR reads, giving one row per CDR3 protein. The profile covers about 12,000 distinct CDR3 sequences, with 50% to 65% appearing a single time and 20% to 25% taken by the ten largest. The sample was PBMCs, taken before or after stereotactic body radiation therapy (not recorded which). The source is a donor over 45 with non-small cell lung cancer.

This clonotype was observed once. The chain uses TRBV20-1 and TRBJ1-5; D is perhaps TRBD1 (6 bases). V gave up 2 bases and J gave up 7 bases, with 15 bases separating them. Germline CDR1 DFQATT, CDR2 SNEGSKA (reference sequence). The CDR3 consists of 14 residues. CDR3 region: CSARYAGAGQPQHF. In DNA, the CDR3 is TGCAGTGCTAGATATGCGGGGGCAGGCCAGCCCCAGCATTTT.

In this sample, this clonotype is medium-sized. The chain recombines TRBV6-1 with TRBJ2-2; TRBD2 agrees at 8 bases. V dropped 5 bases and J dropped 2; count of bases not matched to a gene: 4. The CDR3 contains 15 residues. Germline assignment: CDR1 MNHNS and CDR2 SASEGT. The DNA of the CDR3 is TGTGCCAGCAGTCCGGGACTAGGAAACACCGGGGAGCTGTTTTTT. Its translation: CASSPGLGNTGELFF.

The chain joins TRBV6-2 or TRBV6-3 to TRBJ2-5; 8 bases are a match to TRBD1. J was trimmed by 8 bases and V by 5 bases; bases with no gene match: 13. The CDR3 consists of 15 residues. CDR1 MNHEY and CDR2 SVGEGT come from the germline V gene. CDR3 nucleotide sequence: TGTGCCAGCAGTCTACCCGGACAGGGAATTGGTACCCAGTACTTC. Protein: CASSLPGQGIGTQYF.

Notes on this clonotype: This likely came from a read error, as a far larger clone is one base away. The rearrangement uses TRBV6-5 and TRBJ2-7, with 7 bases that match TRBD1. V was clipped by 5 bases and J by 12 bases; unmatched bases: 13. Germline loops: CDR1 MNHEY, CDR2 SVGAGI. This CDR3 is 13 amino acids long. CDR3 loop: CASSNVQGRRPYF. The CDR3, as DNA: TGTGCCAGCAGTAACGTACAGGGGCGCCGACCGTACTTC.

This clonotype was counted many times. The chain uses TRBV20-1 and TRBJ2-4, with D perhaps assigned TRBD1 or TRBD2 (5 bases each). The CDR3 covers 14 residues. The germline CDR1 and CDR2 sequences are DFQATT and SNEGSKA (reference sequence). V lost 3 bases, J lost 5 bases, and 14 bases lay in between. CDR3 DNA sequence: TGCAGTGCTAGGGACCTGGGACCTCAAAACATTCAGTACTTC. This encodes CSARDLGPQNIQYF.

This clonotype was observed a handful of times. This chain connects TRBV7-3 to TRBJ2-3, with 7 bases matching TRBD2. In germline, CDR1 is SGHTA, CDR2 FQGTGA. This CDR3 contains 13 residues. V was pared by 5 bases and J by 4 bases, with 3 bases of the junction left unmatched. CDR3 sequence (DNA): TGTGCCAGCAGCGAGCTAGCGGCAGATACGCAGTATTTT. Translation gives CASSELAADTQYF.

Judged by abundance, this clonotype is medium-sized. This chain connects TRBV6-2 or TRBV6-3 to TRBJ1-2; possible D gene TRBD1, 5 bases. The V gene's germline CDR1 is MNHEY and CDR2 SVGEGT. The V end was cut by 2 bases, the J end by 7 bases, with 11 bases between. This CDR3 is 13 amino acids long. This CDR3 is CASSYGAASGYTF. The DNA for the CDR3 is TGTGCCAGCAGTTACGGGGCAGCGTCTGGCTACACCTTC.

This clonotype occurred many times. The CDR3 region has the DNA TGTGCCAGCTCACCACTCCTAGCGGGAGGAGAGACCCAGTACTTC. This gives the protein CASSPLLAGGETQYF. V usage is TRBV18 and J usage is TRBJ2-5; 11 bases line up with TRBD2. CDR1 KGHSH and CDR2 LQKENI come from the germline V gene. The CDR3 contains 15 residues. Losses at the gene ends were 1 base for V and 4 bases for J; bases not matched to a gene: 2.

This clonotype has a single count. The chain is built from TRBV5-5 and TRBJ1-5, with D unresolved. Trimming shortened V by 4 bases and J by 3 bases, and 11 bases separated the two germline ends. Germline V gives CDR1 SGHKS, CDR2 YYEKEE (reference sequence). The CDR3 spans 14 residues. The CDR3 DNA is TGTGCCAGCAGCGATGGACTTTACAATCAGCCCCAGCATTTT. This sequence encodes CASSDGLYNQPQHF.

This clonotype was counted at least ten times. V and J are TRBV5-8 and TRBJ2-3; TRBD1 agrees at 9 bases. CDR3 length: 12 amino acids. The germline V gene encodes CDR1 SGHTS and CDR2 YDEGEE. The ends lost 3 bases at V and 10 bases at J; junction bases unmatched: 3. As DNA, the CDR3 is TGTGCCAGCAGCTGGGACAGGGTTGCGCAGTATTTT. Translating it yields CASSWDRVAQYF.

The chain recombines TRBV6-2 or TRBV6-3 with TRBJ1-3; 10 bases map to TRBD1. This CDR3 region has 16 residues. V dropped 3 bases and J dropped 3; count of bases not matched to a gene: 5. The germline CDR1 and CDR2 sequences are MNHEY and SVGEGT. CDR3 DNA sequence: TGTGCCAGCAGTTATTACCGGGACAGGGGTGGAAACACCATATATTTT. This sequence encodes CASSYYRDRGGNTIYF.

By sample share, this clonotype is medium-sized. This chain connects TRBV19 to TRBJ1-1; 7 bases line up with TRBD1. The V gene end was trimmed by 0 bases and the J gene end by 8 bases; junction bases not matched to a gene: 3. Germline loops: CDR1 LNHDA, CDR2 SQIVND (reference sequence). The CDR3 consists of 13 residues. The CDR3: CASSIERDREAFF. Written as DNA, the CDR3 is TGTGCCAGTAGTATAGAGCGGGACAGAGAAGCTTTCTTT.

This clonotype was counted ten times or more. The gene calls are TRBV9 and TRBJ2-3, with 8 positions matching TRBD2. V shed 2 bases, J shed 0 bases, and the junction held 2 bases outside the gene matches. Germline V lookup: CDR1 SGDLS, CDR2 YYNGEE. This CDR3 has 15 amino acids. The CDR3 protein is CASSVSGTSTDTQYF. The CDR3, as DNA: TGTGCCAGCAGCGTTAGCGGGACTAGCACAGATACGCAGTATTTT.

Relative to its sample, this clonotype is medium-sized. This chain links TRBV6-1 with TRBJ1-2; D remains unclear. Trimming pared 8 bases from V and 8 bases from J, leaving 21 bases between. CDR3 length: 14 residues. The germline V gene has CDR1 MNHNS and CDR2 SASEGT. CDR3 DNA: TGTGCCAGCGACACGGACTTAACCCGGAAGGGCTACACCTTC. Protein product: CASDTDLTRKGYTF.

This clonotype is categorized as medium-sized. CDR3 amino acids: CASSLGASGSSSYEQYF. The CDR3 DNA sequence: TGTGCCAGCAGCTTAGGTGCTAGCGGTTCCAGCTCCTACGAGCAGTACTTC. The chain has TRBV7-8 and TRBJ2-7, with 7 bases matching TRBD2. Looked up from germline, CDR1 is SGHVS and CDR2 is FQNEAQ. The trim removed 1 base at V and 0 bases at J, leaving 9 bases unmatched. The CDR3 covers 17 residues.

The chain couples TRBV15 to TRBJ2-1; D is possibly TRBD1 or TRBD2 (5 bases each). Germline V gene data show CDR1 as LNHNV and CDR2 as YYDKDF (reference sequence). The V and J ends lost 0 bases and 0 bases respectively, with 15 bases between them. The CDR3 is 18 residues long. The CDR3 loop is CATSRDRHAGSSYNEQFF. The DNA of the CDR3 is TGTGCCACCAGCAGAGATCGACACGCAGGGAGCTCCTACAATGAGCAGTTCTTC.

The V gene is TRBV28, the J gene TRBJ1-2; D remains unclear. CDR1 is MDHEN, CDR2 SYDVKM, per germline. Trimming cost V 10 bases and J 2 bases, with 11 bases left between them. The CDR3 is 12 residues long. In nucleotides, the CDR3 is TGTGCCACCCTCTTACTGAACTATGGCTACACCTTC. Translation: CATLLLNYGYTF.